The 31 T cell receptor beta chains reported below all come from one sample, sequenced in a study of T-cell reconstitution after alpha-beta-depleted transplantation in children. The library targeted TCRbeta and was prepared with unique molecular identifiers. TCRdb redid the calling of the PCR reads with MiXCR, one entry per CDR3 protein. Of hundreds of thousands of distinct CDR3 sequences in the sample, 23% were seen once. The sample consisted of PBMCs, mostly from graft donor cells, taken 360 days after TCRalphabeta/CD19-depleted stem cell transplant. Source of these receptors: a boy younger than two who had a stem cell transplant for acute myeloid leukemia, so the T cells may come from the graft donor.

Concerning this clonotype: The junction departs from germline at one end; a sequencing error may be responsible. V is TRBV12-3 or TRBV12-4 and J is TRBJ1-4, with D unclear. This CDR3 comprises 15 residues. The CDR3, as DNA: TGTGCCAGCAGTTTAAGCGGGTCAACTGATGAAAAACTGTTTTTT. It yields the protein CASSLSGSTDEKLFF.

This clonotype came up many times. This chain joins TRBV12-3 or TRBV12-4 and TRBJ2-1; 16 nucleotides agree with TRBD2. This CDR3 contains 18 residues. After removal of 6 bases from V and 6 bases from J, the junction contained 11 bases not matched to a gene. The CDR3, as DNA: TGTGCCAGCAGGCCGGGACTAGCGGGGGGGCCTAAAACCAATGAGCAGTTCTTC. This encodes CASRPGLAGGPKTNEQFF.

The V gene is TRBV20-1, the J gene TRBJ1-1; D gene ambiguous. Germline values: CDR1 DFQATT, CDR2 SNEGSKA (reference sequence). The V and J ends lost 5 bases and 0 bases respectively, with 13 bases between them. The CDR3 is 14 amino acids. CDR3: CSASRGHLNTEAFF. For the CDR3, the DNA is TGCAGTGCTTCCCGAGGGCACCTGAACACTGAAGCTTTCTTT.

V and J are TRBV10-3 and TRBJ2-7; TRBD1 matches at 7 bases. V trimming: 0 bases; J trimming: 7 bases; junction bases outside the gene matches: 12. Germline values: CDR1 ENHRY, CDR2 SYGVKD. This CDR3 spans 16 amino acids. The CDR3 is CAISESLRQGQGEQYF. For the CDR3, the DNA is TGTGCCATCAGTGAGTCCCTTCGACAGGGCCAAGGGGAGCAGTACTTC.

This clonotype has just a few counts. V is TRBV7-9 and J is TRBJ2-3, with TRBD1 matching 8 bases. Germline V gene lookup returns CDR1 SEHNR and CDR2 FQNEAQ (reference sequence). The V gene end was trimmed by 3 bases and the J gene end by 4 bases; junction bases not matched to a gene: 3. The CDR3 covers 14 residues. CDR3 coding DNA: TGTGCCAGCAGCTTTCCCAGGGGGCCAGATACGCAGTATTTT. Protein product: CASSFPRGPDTQYF.

This clonotype was counted only a few times. Its ends do not fully match the called genes, so a read error is possible. The chain couples TRBV6-1 to TRBJ1-2; 7 positions agree with TRBD1. In germline, CDR1 is MNHNS, CDR2 SASEGT. The CDR3 has 15 amino acids. The CDR3 sequence is CASSEWLRGRDGYIF. The CDR3 region has the DNA TGTGCCAGCAGTGAATGGTTAAGGGGGCGCGATGGCTACATCTTC.

This clonotype was seen only a few times. The chain combines TRBV27 with TRBJ2-7; D is unclear. Germline CDR1 reads MNHEY; CDR2 reads SMNVEV (reference sequence). The length of the CDR3 is 14 residues. Trimming cost V 3 bases and J 2 bases, with 11 bases left between them. The chain's CDR3 is CASSLSSVTYEQYF. The CDR3 DNA reads as TGTGCCAGCAGTTTGTCCAGTGTGACCTACGAGCAGTACTTC.

Ten or more counts support this clonotype. The V and J genes are TRBV5-1 and TRBJ2-1; 15 bases align to TRBD2. The V gene end was trimmed by 7 bases and the J gene end by 0 bases; junction bases not matched to a gene: 8. CDR3 length: 18 residues. The germline gives CDR1 SGHRS, CDR2 YFSETQ. The CDR3 spells CASRGTSGGQPSYNEQFF. The CDR3 DNA reads as TGCGCCAGCCGCGGGACTAGCGGGGGGCAACCCTCCTACAATGAGCAGTTCTTC.

The table lists this clonotype with a count of one. The chain employs TRBV12-3 or TRBV12-4 and TRBJ2-7; possible D gene TRBD2, 7 bases. This CDR3 comprises 15 residues. V was trimmed by 6 bases and J by 4 bases, leaving 19 bases between them. The CDR3 region is CASSSGGRSHYEQYF. CDR3 sequence (DNA): TGTGCCAGCAGCTCCGGGGGGCGGTCTCATTACGAGCAGTACTTC.

The J gene is TRBJ2-1, the V gene TRBV15; D unclear. The CDR3 covers 13 residues. V gave up 1 base and J gave up 6 bases, with 7 bases separating them. Germline values: CDR1 LNHNV, CDR2 YYDKDF (reference sequence). The CDR3 loop reads CATSRGQPNEQFF. For the CDR3, the DNA is TGTGCCACCAGCAGAGGCCAGCCCAATGAGCAGTTCTTC.

The CDR3 coding sequence is TGCGCCAGCAGCCGATCGGGACTAGCGGGGTCTGAGCAGTTCTTC. This translates into CASSRSGLAGSEQFF. The chain recombines TRBV4-1 with TRBJ2-1; 13 positions match TRBD2. CDR1 and CDR2 (germline): MGHRA, YSYEKL. The CDR3 runs 15 residues. V was pared by 4 bases and J by 9 bases, with 6 bases of the junction left unmatched.

This clonotype was seen a few times. The V gene is TRBV20-1, the J gene TRBJ1-5, with TRBD1 matching 9 bases. The CDR3 extends over 13 amino acids. V gave up 6 bases and J gave up 6 bases; unmatched junction bases: 6. From germline, CDR1 is DFQATT and CDR2 SNEGSKA (reference sequence). The DNA for the CDR3 is TGCAGTGCAGGGACAGGGCTTGGTCAGCCCCAGCATTTT. It encodes CSAGTGLGQPQHF.

This clonotype was detected ten times or more. The chain joins TRBV12-3 or TRBV12-4 to TRBJ2-7, with 7 positions matching TRBD2. The junction had 11 bases not matched to a gene; V was cut back by 5 bases and J by 7 bases. CDR3 length equals 14 residues. The CDR3 is CASSPGRGTREQYF. The DNA of the CDR3 is TGTGCCAGCAGTCCCGGGCGGGGGACGAGGGAGCAGTACTTC.

This clonotype was found a few times. Written as DNA, the CDR3 is TGCAGTGCTAGTGGATTGGATGAGCAGTTCTTC. This gives the protein CSASGLDEQFF. This sequence joins TRBV20-1 and TRBJ2-1; D call uncertain. V was cut by 3 bases and J by 8 bases, with 8 bases left in between. The germline gives CDR1 DFQATT, CDR2 SNEGSKA (reference sequence). This CDR3 has 11 amino acids.

V is TRBV28 and J is TRBJ1-1; 11 positions match TRBD1. The trim removed 4 bases at V and 5 bases at J, leaving 6 bases unmatched. There are 15 residues in the CDR3. Germline V gives CDR1 MDHEN, CDR2 SYDVKM. The CDR3 DNA reads as TGTGCCAGCAGTTCCCGGACAGGGGGCTGGACTGAAGCTTTCTTT. It is translated as CASSSRTGGWTEAFF.

This clonotype was seen only a few times. V gene TRBV20-1 combines with J gene TRBJ2-3, with D possibly being TRBD2 (6 bases). The germline V gene encodes CDR1 DFQATT and CDR2 SNEGSKA (reference sequence). The CDR3 is 16 residues long. Trimming cost V 3 bases and J 2 bases, with 18 bases left between them. The CDR3 protein is CSASERGTDYTDTQYF. CDR3 DNA: TGCAGTGCTAGTGAACGCGGGACCGACTACACAGATACGCAGTATTTT.

This clonotype has just a few counts. V is TRBV20-1 and J is TRBJ2-3; D unclear. V lost 3 bases, J lost 10 bases, and 17 bases lay in between. This CDR3 region has 13 residues. Germline values: CDR1 DFQATT, CDR2 SNEGSKA (reference sequence). CDR3 region: CSARDVQWIAQYF. CDR3 DNA: TGCAGTGCTAGGGACGTACAGTGGATTGCGCAGTATTTT.

This rearrangement joins TRBV5-1 to TRBJ1-4; tentative D call: TRBD1 (5 bases). V was cut by 5 bases and J by 6 bases, with 14 bases left in between. The CDR3 extends over 14 amino acids. CDR1 SGHRS and CDR2 YFSETQ come from the germline V gene. The CDR3 DNA follows: TGCGCCAGCAGAGTTAGGGGAAAGGATGAAAAACTGTTTTTT. This encodes CASRVRGKDEKLFF.

The chain recombines TRBV18 with TRBJ2-3; D perhaps matches TRBD1 (6 bases). Per the germline V gene, CDR1 is KGHSH and CDR2 is LQKENI. The V and J ends lost 2 bases and 4 bases respectively, with 10 bases between them. This CDR3 comprises 14 residues. CDR3 nucleotides: TGTGCCAGCTCACCATTACAGGGCCCAGATACGCAGTATTTT. The encoded protein is CASSPLQGPDTQYF.

This clonotype has only a few counts. The chain recombines TRBV12-3 or TRBV12-4 with TRBJ2-6; TRBD1 might be the D (5 bases). V was shortened by 3 bases and J by 0 bases, with 12 bases between the two germline ends. The CDR3 sequence is 17 residues long. DNA for the CDR3: TGTGCCAGCAGTTTCAGTACGGACACCTCTGGGGCCAACGTCCTGACTTTC. Translation gives CASSFSTDTSGANVLTF.

This clonotype has ten or more counts. This chain uses TRBV6-1 with TRBJ1-6; 9 bases align to TRBD1. The V gene end was trimmed by 6 bases and the J gene end by 6 bases; junction bases not matched to a gene: 9. This CDR3 is built from 16 residues. Germline V CDR1 and CDR2: MNHNS, SASEGT. CDR3 DNA: TGTGCCAGCAGAGAGACTGGACAGGGGAGTAATTCACCCCTCCACTTT. Translated, it gives CASRETGQGSNSPLHF.

This clonotype occurred once. This chain uses TRBV4-2 with TRBJ2-3, with 12 bases matching TRBD2. Germline V gene lookup returns CDR1 LGHNA and CDR2 YNFKEQ. V shed 4 bases, J shed 4 bases, and the junction held 15 bases outside the gene matches. The CDR3 has 19 residues. CDR3 sequence: CASSPAYLLAGGPADTQYF. Here the CDR3 DNA reads TGTGCCAGCAGCCCAGCCTACCTTCTAGCGGGGGGGCCGGCAGATACGCAGTATTTT.

This clonotype was observed many times. V usage is TRBV20-1 and J usage is TRBJ2-1; 12 nucleotides line up with TRBD1. The CDR3 consists of 17 residues. V was pared by 6 bases and J by 7 bases, with 16 bases of the junction left unmatched. Looked up from germline, CDR1 is DFQATT and CDR2 is SNEGSKA (reference sequence). CDR3 region: CSAAGTGGARSRNEQFF. The CDR3, as DNA: TGCAGTGCCGCTGGGACAGGGGGCGCAAGGAGTAGGAATGAGCAGTTCTTC.

J is TRBJ2-1 and V is TRBV20-1; TRBD2 is a possible D gene (5 bases). V lost 5 bases to trimming and J lost 2 bases, with 13 bases between them. CDR1 DFQATT and CDR2 SNEGSKA come from the germline V gene (reference sequence). This CDR3 is built from 14 residues. CDR3 bases: TGCAGTGCTCCAAATAGCGATCCCTACAATGAGCAGTTCTTC. Translating gives CSAPNSDPYNEQFF.

The sample holds a few counts of this clonotype. This chain joins TRBV6-5 and TRBJ2-1; no clear D. V lost 4 bases to trimming and J lost 6 bases, with 13 bases between them. This CDR3 contains 14 residues. CDR1 and CDR2 (germline): MNHEY, SVGAGI. CDR3 in amino acids: CASSSPVTTNEQFF. The CDR3 region has the DNA TGTGCCAGCAGTTCCCCAGTCACCACCAATGAGCAGTTCTTC.

V is TRBV12-3 or TRBV12-4 and J is TRBJ2-4, with D possibly matching TRBD1 (5 bases). V was trimmed by 2 bases and J by 4 bases, leaving 9 bases between them. The CDR3 totals 14 residues. The CDR3 region is CASSLMTEKNIQYF. The DNA of the CDR3 is TGTGCCAGCAGTTTAATGACAGAGAAAAACATTCAGTACTTC.

The chain is built from TRBV20-1 and TRBJ2-7; D is unresolved. The CDR3 is made up of 12 amino acids. Germline CDR1 and CDR2: DFQATT and SNEGSKA (reference sequence). V lost 2 bases and J 0 bases, leaving 5 bases between the germline ends. The CDR3 loop reads CSARITSYEQYF. The CDR3 nucleotides are TGCAGTGCTAGAATCACCTCCTACGAGCAGTACTTC.

V gene TRBV7-9 combines with J gene TRBJ2-3; TRBD2 matches 10 bases. This CDR3 has 15 amino acids. J was trimmed by 8 bases and V by 5 bases; bases with no gene match: 10. From germline, CDR1 is SEHNR and CDR2 FQNEAQ (reference sequence). The CDR3 region has the DNA TGTGCCAGCAGCCCAAGCGGGGGGGCCGTCGGTACGCAGTATTTT. This gives the protein CASSPSGGAVGTQYF.

The chain joins TRBV20-1 to TRBJ2-7; D is possibly TRBD1 (7 bases). Germline V lookup: CDR1 DFQATT, CDR2 SNEGSKA (reference sequence). CDR3 length: 13 amino acids. The V and J ends lost 1 base and 5 bases respectively, with 12 bases between them. The CDR3 nucleotides read TGCAGTGCTAGAGCGGAGGGGGCCCACGAGCAGTACGTC. This sequence encodes CSARAEGAHEQYV.

In this sample, this clonotype turned up many times. The genes are TRBV7-2 and TRBJ2-3; D is ambiguous. The CDR3 contains 13 residues. V was clipped by 5 bases and J by 2 bases, with 8 bases between them. Germline CDR1 and CDR2: SGHTA and FQGNSA. The CDR3 sequence: CASSQKLTDTQYF. In nucleotides, the CDR3 is TGTGCCAGCAGCCAAAAACTCACAGATACGCAGTATTTT.

This clonotype was counted many times. V is TRBV11-1 and J is TRBJ2-6; 8 nucleotides align to TRBD1. Trimming cost V 6 bases and J 0 bases; bases outside gene matches: 13. Germline CDR1 is SGHAT and CDR2 is FQDESV (reference sequence). CDR3 length: 19 residues. The CDR3 DNA follows: TGTGCCAGCAGGCCTAGACAGGGGCGTACCCTCTCTGGGGCCAACGTCCTGACTTTC. Translated: CASRPRQGRTLSGANVLTF.